The TCR beta chain described here comes from a study of regulatory T cells in long-lasting Graves disease. This CDR3 is built from 13 residues. The V gene lost 4 bases and the J gene lost 5 bases, with 10 bases spanning the gap. As for time point: newly diagnosed GD, antithyroid drugs for less than 3 months. Scientists built the TCR library using RNA that was extracted from PBMCs. Arm-PCR of CDR3 regions with iRepertoire HTBI primers generated TCR beta libraries. TCRdb re-analysed the multiplex PCR reads in MiXCR, keeping a single row per CDR3 protein. The sample lists fewer than 550,000 distinct CDR3 sequences, around 16% seen once, with 25% in the top ten. These data were also reused for a study on T cells in Graves' hyperthyroidism and ophthalmopathy. That work contributes: Uncontrolled infection, other autoimmune disease, pregnancy and lactation each barred patients from inclusion.

The chain combines TRBV12-3 or TRBV12-4 with TRBJ2-3; TRBD1 is a possible D gene (5 bases). This receptor was identified in a woman aged 35-60 years with Graves disease. The starting material was peripheral blood mononuclear cells (PBMCs), obtained at new diagnosis, from a patient treated with antithyroid drugs. As DNA, the CDR3 is TGTGCCAGCAGTTCAGGGTCCATAGATACGCAGTATTTT. Its translation: CASSSGSIDTQYF.